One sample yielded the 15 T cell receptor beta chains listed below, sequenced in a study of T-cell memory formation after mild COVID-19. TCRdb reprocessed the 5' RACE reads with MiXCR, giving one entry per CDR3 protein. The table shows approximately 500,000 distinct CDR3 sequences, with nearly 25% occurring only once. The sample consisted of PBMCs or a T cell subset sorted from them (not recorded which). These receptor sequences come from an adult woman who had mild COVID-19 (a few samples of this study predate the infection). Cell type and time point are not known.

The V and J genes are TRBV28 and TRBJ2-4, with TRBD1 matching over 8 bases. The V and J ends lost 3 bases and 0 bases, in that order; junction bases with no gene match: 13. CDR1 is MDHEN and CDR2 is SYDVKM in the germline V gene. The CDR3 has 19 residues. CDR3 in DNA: TGTGCCAGCAGTTTTTTTGACAGGGGTTCGAGAATAGCCAAAAACATTCAGTACTTC. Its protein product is CASSFFDRGSRIAKNIQYF.

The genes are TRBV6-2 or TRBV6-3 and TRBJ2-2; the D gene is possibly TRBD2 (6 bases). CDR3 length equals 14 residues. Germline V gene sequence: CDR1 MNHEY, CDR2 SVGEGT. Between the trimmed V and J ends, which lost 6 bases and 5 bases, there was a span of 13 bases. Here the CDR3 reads CASSQGLSTGELFF. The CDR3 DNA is TGTGCCAGCAGCCAAGGACTATCAACCGGGGAGCTGTTTTTT.

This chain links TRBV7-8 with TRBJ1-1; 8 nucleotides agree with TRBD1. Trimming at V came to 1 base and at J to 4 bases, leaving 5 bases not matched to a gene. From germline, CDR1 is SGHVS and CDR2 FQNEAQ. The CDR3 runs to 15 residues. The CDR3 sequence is CASSLVPGGPTEAFF. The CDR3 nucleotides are TGTGCCAGCAGCTTAGTTCCAGGGGGCCCCACTGAAGCTTTCTTT.

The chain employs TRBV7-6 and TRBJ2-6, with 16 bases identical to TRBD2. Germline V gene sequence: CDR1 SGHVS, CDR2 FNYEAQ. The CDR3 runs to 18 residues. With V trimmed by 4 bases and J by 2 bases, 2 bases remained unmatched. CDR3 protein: CASSSGLAGGTGANVLTF. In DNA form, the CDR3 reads TGTGCCAGCAGCTCGGGACTAGCGGGAGGGACTGGGGCCAACGTCCTGACTTTC.

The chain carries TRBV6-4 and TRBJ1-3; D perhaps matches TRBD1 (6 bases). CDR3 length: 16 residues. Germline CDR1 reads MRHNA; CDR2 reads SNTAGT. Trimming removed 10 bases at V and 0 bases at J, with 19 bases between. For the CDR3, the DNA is TGTGCCACAACAGTATCCACAGGGAACTCTGGAAACACCATATATTTT. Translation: CATTVSTGNSGNTIYF.

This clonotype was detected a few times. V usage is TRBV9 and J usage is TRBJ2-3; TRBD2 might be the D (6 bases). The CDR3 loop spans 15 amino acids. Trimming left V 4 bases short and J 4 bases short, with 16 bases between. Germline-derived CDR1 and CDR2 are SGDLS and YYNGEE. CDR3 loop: CASSKSGTGPDTQYF. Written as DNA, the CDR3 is TGTGCCAGCAGCAAATCCGGGACTGGCCCAGATACGCAGTATTTT.

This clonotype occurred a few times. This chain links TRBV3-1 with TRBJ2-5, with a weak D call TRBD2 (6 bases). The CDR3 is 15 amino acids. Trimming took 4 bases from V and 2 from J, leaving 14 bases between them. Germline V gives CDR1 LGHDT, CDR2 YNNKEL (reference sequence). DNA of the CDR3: TGTGCCAGCAGCCCCGGACGGGGGTTACAAGAGACCCAGTACTTC. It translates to CASSPGRGLQETQYF.

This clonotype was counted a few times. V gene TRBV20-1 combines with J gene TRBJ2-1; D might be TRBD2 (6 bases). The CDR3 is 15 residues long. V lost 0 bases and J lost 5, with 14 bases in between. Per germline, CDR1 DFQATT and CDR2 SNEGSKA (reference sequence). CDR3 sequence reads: CSARDYMRTNNEQFF. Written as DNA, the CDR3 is TGCAGTGCTAGAGATTATATGCGGACTAACAATGAGCAGTTCTTC.

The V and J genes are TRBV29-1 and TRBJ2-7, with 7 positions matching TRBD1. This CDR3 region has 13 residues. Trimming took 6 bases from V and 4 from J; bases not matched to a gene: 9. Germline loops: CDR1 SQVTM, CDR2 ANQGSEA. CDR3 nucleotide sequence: TGCAGCGTCGAGACAGGGATTGGTTACGAGCAGTACTTC. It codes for CSVETGIGYEQYF.

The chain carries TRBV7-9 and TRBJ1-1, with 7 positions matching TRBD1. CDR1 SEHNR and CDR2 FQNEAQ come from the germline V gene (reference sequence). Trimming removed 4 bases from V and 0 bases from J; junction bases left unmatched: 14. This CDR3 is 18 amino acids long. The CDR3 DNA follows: TGTGCCAGCAGCTCCTACGGGAGGGGGCTTTTAATGAACACTGAAGCTTTCTTT. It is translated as CASSSYGRGLLMNTEAFF.

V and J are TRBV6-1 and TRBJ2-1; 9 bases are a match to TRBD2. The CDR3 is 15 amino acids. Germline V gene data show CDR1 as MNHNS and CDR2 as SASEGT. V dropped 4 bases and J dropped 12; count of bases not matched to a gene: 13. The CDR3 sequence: CASSAPGLAELGQFF. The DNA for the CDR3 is TGTGCCAGCAGTGCCCCGGGACTAGCCGAGCTGGGGCAGTTCTTC.

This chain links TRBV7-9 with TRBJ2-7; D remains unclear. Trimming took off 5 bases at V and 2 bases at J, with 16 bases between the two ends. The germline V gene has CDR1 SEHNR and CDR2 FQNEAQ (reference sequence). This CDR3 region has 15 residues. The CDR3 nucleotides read TGTGCCAGCAGCGATCACGGCAGTCCAACCTACGAGCAGTACTTC. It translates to CASSDHGSPTYEQYF.

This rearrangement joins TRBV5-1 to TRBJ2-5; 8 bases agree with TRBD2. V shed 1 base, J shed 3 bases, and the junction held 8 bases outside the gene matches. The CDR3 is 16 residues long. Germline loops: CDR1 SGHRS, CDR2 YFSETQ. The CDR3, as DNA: TGCGCCAGCAGCTTGTATAGCGGGGAGGGAGAAGAGACCCAGTACTTC. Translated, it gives CASSLYSGEGEETQYF.

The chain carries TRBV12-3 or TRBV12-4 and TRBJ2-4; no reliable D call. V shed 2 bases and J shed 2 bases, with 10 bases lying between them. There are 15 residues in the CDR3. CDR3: CASSLRWGPKNIQYF. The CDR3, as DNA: TGTGCCAGCAGTTTAAGGTGGGGTCCCAAAAACATTCAGTACTTC.

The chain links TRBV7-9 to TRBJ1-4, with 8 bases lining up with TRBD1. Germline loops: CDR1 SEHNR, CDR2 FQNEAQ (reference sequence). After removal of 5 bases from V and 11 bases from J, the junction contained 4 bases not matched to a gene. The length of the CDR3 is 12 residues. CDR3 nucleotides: TGTGCCAGCAGCAACGGACAGGGCAAACTGTTTTTT. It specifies CASSNGQGKLFF. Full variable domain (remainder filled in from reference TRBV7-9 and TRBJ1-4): DTGVSQNPRHKITKRGQNVTFRCDPISEHNRLYWYRQTLGQGPEFLTYFQNEAQLEKSRLLSDRFSAERPKGSFSTLEIQRTEQGDSAMYLCASSNGQGKLFFGSGTQLSVL.